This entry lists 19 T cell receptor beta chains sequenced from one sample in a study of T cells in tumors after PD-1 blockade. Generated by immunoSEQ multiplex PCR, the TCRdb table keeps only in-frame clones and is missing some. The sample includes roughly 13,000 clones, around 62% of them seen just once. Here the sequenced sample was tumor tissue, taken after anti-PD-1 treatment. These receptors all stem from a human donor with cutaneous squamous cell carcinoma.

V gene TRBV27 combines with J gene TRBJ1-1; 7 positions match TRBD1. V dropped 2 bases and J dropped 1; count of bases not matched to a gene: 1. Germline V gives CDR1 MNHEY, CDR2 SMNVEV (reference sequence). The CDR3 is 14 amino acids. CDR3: CASSLRQGNTEAFF. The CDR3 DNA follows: TGTGCCAGCAGTTTAAGACAGGGGAACACTGAAGCTTTCTTT.

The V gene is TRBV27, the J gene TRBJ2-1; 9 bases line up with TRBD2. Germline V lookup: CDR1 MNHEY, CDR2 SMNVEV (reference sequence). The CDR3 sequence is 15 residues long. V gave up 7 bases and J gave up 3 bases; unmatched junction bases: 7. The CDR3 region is CASTQLAGHYNEQFF. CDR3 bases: TGTGCCAGCACACAACTAGCGGGCCACTACAATGAGCAGTTCTTC.

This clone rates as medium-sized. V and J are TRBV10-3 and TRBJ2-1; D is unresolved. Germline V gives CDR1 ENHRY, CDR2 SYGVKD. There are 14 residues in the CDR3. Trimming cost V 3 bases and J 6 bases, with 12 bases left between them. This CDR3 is CAISEGPGINEQFF. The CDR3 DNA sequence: TGTGCCATCAGTGAAGGGCCGGGTATCAATGAGCAGTTCTTC.

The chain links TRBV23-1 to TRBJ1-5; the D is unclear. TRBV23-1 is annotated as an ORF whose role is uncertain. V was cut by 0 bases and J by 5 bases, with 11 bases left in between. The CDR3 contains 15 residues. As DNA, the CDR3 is TGCGCCAGCAGTCAATCGCGGCAGATATATCAGCCCCAGCATTTT. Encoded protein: CASSQSRQIYQPQHF.

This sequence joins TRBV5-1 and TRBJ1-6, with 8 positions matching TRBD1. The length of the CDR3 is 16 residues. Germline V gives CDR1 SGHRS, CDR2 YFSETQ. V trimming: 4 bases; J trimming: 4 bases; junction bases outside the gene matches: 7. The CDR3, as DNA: TGCGCCAGCAGCAAGGGACAGGAGAATTATAATTCACCCCTCCACTTT. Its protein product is CASSKGQENYNSPLHF.

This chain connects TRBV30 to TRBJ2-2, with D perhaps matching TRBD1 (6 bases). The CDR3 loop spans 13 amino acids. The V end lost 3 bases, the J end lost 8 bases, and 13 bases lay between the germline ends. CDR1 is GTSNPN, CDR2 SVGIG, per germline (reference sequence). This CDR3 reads CAWRVNRAGELFF. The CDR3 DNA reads TGTGCCTGGAGGGTCAACAGGGCTGGGGAGCTGTTTTTT.

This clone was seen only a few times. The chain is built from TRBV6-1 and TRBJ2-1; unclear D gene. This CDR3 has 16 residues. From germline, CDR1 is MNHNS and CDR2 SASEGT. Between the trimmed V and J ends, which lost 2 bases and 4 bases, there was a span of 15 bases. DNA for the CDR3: TGTGCCAGCAGTGAACCCGGCGATACCCTATACAATGAGCAGTTCTTC. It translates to CASSEPGDTLYNEQFF.

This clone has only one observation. CDR3 residues: CSVQGVGFYGYTF. The DNA for the CDR3 is TGCAGCGTGCAGGGGGTTGGTTTCTATGGCTACACCTTC. The chain links TRBV29-1 to TRBJ1-2; 7 bases line up with TRBD1. The germline gives CDR1 SQVTM, CDR2 ANQGSEA. Germline trimming cut 6 bases from V and 4 bases from J; bases unmatched to any gene: 8. The CDR3 spans 13 residues.

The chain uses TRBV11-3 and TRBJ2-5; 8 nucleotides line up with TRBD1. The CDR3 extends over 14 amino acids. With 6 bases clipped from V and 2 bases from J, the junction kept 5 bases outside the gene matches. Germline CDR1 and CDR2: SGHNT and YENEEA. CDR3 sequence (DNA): TGTGCCAGCAGTCGGGACAGGCCACAAGAGACCCAGTACTTC. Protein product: CASSRDRPQETQYF.

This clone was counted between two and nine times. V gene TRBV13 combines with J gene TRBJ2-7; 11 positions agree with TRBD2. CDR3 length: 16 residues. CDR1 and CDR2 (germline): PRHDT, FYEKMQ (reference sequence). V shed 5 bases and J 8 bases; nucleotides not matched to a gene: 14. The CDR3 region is CASSRTLTSGAQKQYF. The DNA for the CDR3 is TGTGCCAGCAGCCGGACACTGACTAGCGGGGCGCAGAAGCAGTACTTC.

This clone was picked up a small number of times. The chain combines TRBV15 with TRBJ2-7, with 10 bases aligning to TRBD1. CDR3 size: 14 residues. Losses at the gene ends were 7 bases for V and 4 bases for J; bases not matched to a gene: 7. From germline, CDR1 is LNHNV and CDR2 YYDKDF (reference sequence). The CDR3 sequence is CATKQSGQGYEQYF. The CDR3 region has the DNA TGTGCCACCAAACAGTCGGGACAGGGGTACGAGCAGTACTTC.

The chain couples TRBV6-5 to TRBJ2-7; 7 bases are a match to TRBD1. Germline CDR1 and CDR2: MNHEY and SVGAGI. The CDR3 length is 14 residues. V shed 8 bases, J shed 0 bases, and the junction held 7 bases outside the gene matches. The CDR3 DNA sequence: TGTGCCAGCCGACTGGGACAGAGCTCCTACGAGCAGTACTTC. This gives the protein CASRLGQSSYEQYF.

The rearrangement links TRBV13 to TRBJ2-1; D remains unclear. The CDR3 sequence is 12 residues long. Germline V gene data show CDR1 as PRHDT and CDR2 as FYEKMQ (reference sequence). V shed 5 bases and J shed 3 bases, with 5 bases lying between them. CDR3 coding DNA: TGTGCCAGCAGCCCCCTCTACAATGAGCAGTTCTTC. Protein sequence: CASSPLYNEQFF.

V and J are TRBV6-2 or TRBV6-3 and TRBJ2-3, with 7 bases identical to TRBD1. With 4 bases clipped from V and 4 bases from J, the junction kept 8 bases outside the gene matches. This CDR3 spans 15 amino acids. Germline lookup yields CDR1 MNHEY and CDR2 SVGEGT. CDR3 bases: TGTGCCAGCAGTTTAGAGGGGGCGCGCGCAGATACGCAGTATTTT. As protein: CASSLEGARADTQYF.

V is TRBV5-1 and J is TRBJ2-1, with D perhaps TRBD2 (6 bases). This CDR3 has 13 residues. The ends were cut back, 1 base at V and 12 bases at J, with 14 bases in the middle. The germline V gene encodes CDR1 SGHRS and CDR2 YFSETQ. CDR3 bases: TGCGCCAGCAGCTTGCGGAACGGGAGAGGGCAGTTCTTC. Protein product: CASSLRNGRGQFF. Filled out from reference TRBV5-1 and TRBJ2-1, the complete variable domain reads KAGVTQTPRYLIKTRGQQVTLSCSPISGHRSVSWYQQTPGQGLQFLFEYFSETQRNKGNFPGRFSGRQFSNSRSEMNVSTLELGDSALYLCASSLRNGRGQFFGPGTRLTVL.

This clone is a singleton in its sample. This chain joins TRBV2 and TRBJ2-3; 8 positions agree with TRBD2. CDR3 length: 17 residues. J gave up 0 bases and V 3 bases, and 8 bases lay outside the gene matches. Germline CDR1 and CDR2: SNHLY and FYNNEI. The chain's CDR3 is CASSDPTSGGSTDTQYF. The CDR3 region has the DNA TGTGCCAGCAGTGATCCCACCAGCGGGGGCAGCACAGATACGCAGTATTTT. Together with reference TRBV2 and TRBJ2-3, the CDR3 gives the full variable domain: EPEVTQTPSHQVTQMGQEVILRCVPISNHLYFYWYRQILGQKVEFLVSFYNNEISEKSEIFDDQFSVERPDGSNFTLKIRSTKLEDSAMYFCASSDPTSGGSTDTQYFGPGTRLTVL.

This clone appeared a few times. The CDR3 spells CAISTGEPGEAFF. CDR3 in DNA: TGTGCCATCAGTACAGGGGAACCTGGTGAAGCTTTCTTT. The genes are TRBV10-3 and TRBJ1-1; TRBD1 aligns across 7 bases. Per the germline V gene, CDR1 is ENHRY and CDR2 is SYGVKD. This CDR3 is built from 13 residues. The V gene end was trimmed by 5 bases and the J gene end by 7 bases; junction bases not matched to a gene: 7.

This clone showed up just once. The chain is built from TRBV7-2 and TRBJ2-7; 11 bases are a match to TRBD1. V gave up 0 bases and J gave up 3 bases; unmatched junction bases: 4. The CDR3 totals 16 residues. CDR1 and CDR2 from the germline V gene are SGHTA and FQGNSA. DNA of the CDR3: TGTGCCAGCAGCTTAGCCCCCGGGACAGGGGGCTACGAGCAGTACTTC. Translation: CASSLAPGTGGYEQYF. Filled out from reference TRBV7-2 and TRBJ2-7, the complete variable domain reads GAGVSQSPSNKVTEKGKDVELRCDPISGHTALYWYRQSLGQGLEFLIYFQGNSAPDKSGLPSDRFSAERTGGSVSTLTIQRTQQEDSAVYLCASSLAPGTGGYEQYFGPGTRLTVT.

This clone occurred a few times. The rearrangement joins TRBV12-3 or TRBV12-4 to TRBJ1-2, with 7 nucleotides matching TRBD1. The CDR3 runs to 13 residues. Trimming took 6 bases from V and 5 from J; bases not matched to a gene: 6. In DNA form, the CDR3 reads TGTGCCAGCAGCTACAGGGGACCTTATGGCTACACCTTC. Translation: CASSYRGPYGYTF.